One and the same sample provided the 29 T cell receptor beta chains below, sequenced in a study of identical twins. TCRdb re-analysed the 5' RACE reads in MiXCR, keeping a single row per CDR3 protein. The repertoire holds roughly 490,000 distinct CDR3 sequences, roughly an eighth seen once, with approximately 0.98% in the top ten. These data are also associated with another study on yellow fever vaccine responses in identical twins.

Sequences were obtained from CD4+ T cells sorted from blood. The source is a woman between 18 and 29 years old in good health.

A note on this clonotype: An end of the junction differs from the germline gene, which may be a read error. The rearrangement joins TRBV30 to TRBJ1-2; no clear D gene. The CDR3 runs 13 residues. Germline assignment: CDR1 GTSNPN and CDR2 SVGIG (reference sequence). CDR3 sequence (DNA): TGTGCCTGGAGTGTTTCCCCAAACTACGGCTACACCTTC. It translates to CAWSVSPNYGYTF. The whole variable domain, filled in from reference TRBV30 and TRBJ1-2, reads SQTIHQWPATLVQPVGSPLSLECTVEGTSNPNLYWYRQAAGRGLQLLFYSVGIGQISSEVPQNLSASRPQDRQFILSSKKLLLSDSGFYLCAWSVSPNYGYTFGSGTRLTVV.

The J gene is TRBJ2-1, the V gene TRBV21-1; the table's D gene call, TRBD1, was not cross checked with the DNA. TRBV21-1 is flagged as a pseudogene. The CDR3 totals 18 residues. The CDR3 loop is CASSKDREEAGGYNEQFF. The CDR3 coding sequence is TGTGCCAGCAGCAAGGACAGGGAGGAAGCAGGGGGATACAATGAGCAGTTCTTC.

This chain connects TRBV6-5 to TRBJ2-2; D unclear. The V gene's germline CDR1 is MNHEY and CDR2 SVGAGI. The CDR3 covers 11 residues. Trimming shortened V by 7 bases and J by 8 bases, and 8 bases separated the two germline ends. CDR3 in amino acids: CASKGLGELFF. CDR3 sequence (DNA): TGTGCCAGCAAAGGGTTGGGGGAGCTGTTTTTT.

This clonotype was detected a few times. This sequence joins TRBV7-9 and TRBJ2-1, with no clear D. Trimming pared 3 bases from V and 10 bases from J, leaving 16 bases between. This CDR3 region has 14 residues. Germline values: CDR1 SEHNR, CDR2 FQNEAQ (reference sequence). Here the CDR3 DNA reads TGTGCCAGCAGCTTCTTCCCAGAAACCCGGGAGCAGTTCTTC. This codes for CASSFFPETREQFF.

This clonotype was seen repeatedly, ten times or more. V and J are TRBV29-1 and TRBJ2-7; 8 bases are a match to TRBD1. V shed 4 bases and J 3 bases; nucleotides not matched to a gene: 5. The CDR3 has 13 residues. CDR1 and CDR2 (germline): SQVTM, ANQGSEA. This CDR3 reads CSVVSGGFYEQYF. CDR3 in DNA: TGCAGCGTTGTCTCAGGGGGCTTCTACGAGCAGTACTTC.

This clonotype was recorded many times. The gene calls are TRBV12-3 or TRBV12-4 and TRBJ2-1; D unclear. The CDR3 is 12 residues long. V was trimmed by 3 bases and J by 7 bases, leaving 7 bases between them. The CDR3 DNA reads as TGTGCCAGCAGTTTTCACGGGAATGAGCAGTTCTTC. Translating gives CASSFHGNEQFF.

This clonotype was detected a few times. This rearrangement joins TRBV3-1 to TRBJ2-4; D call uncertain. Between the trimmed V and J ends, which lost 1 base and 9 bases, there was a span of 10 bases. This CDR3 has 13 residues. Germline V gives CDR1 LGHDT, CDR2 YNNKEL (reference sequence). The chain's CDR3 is CASSQAGGSIQYF. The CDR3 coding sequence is TGTGCCAGCAGCCAAGCGGGCGGATCCATTCAGTACTTC.

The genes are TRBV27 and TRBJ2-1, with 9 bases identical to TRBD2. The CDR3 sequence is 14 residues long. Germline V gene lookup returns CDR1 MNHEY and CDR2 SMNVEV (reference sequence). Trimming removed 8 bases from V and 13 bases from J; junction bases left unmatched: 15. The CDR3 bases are TGTGCCAGCGGCGGGCTAGCGGGGCCCGCAGGTCAGTTCTTC. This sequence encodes CASGGLAGPAGQFF.

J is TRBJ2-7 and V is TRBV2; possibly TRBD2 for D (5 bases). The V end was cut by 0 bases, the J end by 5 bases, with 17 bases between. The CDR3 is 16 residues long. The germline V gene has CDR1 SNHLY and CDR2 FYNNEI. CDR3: CASSEARVAKEDEQYF. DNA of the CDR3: TGTGCCAGCAGTGAAGCGCGGGTAGCGAAGGAGGACGAGCAGTACTTC.

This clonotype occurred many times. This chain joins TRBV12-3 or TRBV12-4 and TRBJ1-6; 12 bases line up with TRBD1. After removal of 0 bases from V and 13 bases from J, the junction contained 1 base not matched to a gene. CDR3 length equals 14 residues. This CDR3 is CASSLAGQGAPLHF. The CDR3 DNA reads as TGTGCCAGCAGTTTAGCGGGACAGGGGGCCCCCCTCCACTTT.

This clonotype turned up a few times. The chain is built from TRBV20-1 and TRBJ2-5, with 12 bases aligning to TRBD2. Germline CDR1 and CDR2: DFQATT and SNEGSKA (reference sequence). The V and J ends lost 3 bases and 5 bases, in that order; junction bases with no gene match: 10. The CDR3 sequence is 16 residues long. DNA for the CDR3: TGCAGTGCTAGTATGACTAGCGGGGGAGTTGGGGAGACCCAGTACTTC. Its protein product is CSASMTSGGVGETQYF.

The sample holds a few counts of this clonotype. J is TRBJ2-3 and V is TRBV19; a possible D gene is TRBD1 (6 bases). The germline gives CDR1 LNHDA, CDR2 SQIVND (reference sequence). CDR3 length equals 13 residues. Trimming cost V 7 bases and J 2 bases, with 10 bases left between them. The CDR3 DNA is TGTGCCAGTACTTGGGGGCCCACAGATACGCAGTATTTT. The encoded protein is CASTWGPTDTQYF.

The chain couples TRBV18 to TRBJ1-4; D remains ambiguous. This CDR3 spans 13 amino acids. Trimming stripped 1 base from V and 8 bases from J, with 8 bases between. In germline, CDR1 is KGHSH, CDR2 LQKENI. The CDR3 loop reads CASSPRIREKLFF. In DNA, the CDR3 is TGTGCCAGCTCACCACGGATCCGGGAAAAACTGTTTTTT.

The CDR3 sequence: CSVRSGVDTGELFF. The CDR3 DNA follows: TGCAGCGTTAGGTCAGGGGTCGACACCGGGGAGCTGTTTTTT. This chain joins TRBV29-1 and TRBJ2-2; D perhaps matches TRBD1 (6 bases). Trimming shortened V by 5 bases and J by 3 bases, and 13 bases separated the two germline ends. Germline CDR1 is SQVTM and CDR2 is ANQGSEA. CDR3 length equals 14 residues.

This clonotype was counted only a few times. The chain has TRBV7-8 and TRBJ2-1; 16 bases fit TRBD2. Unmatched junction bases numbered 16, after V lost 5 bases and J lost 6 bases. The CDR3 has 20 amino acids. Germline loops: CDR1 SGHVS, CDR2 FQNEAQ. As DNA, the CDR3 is TGTGCCAGCAGCCCCGGGGCAGGGGGGACTAGCGGGAGGGACTTCAATGAGCAGTTCTTC. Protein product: CASSPGAGGTSGRDFNEQFF.

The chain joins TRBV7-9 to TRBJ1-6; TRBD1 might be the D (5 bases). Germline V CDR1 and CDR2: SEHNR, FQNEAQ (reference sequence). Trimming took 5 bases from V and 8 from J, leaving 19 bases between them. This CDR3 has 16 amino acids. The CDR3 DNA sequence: TGTGCCAGCAGCGCGAAAACAGGAAAAGGGGATTCACCCCTCCACTTT. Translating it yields CASSAKTGKGDSPLHF.

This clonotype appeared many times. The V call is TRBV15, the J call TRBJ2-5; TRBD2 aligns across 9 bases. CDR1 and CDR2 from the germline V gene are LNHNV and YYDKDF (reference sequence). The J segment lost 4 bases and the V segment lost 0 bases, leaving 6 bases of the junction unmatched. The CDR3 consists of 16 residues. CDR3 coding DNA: TGTGCCACCAGCAGAGAGGGCGCGGGAGGGCTAGAGACCCAGTACTTC. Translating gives CATSREGAGGLETQYF.

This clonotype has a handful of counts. The CDR3: CASLDNDGSYEQYF. Here the CDR3 DNA reads TGTGCCAGCCTGGACAACGACGGTTCCTACGAGCAGTACTTC. This chain connects TRBV28 to TRBJ2-7; possibly TRBD1 for D (5 bases). The CDR3 loop spans 14 amino acids. The V end lost 8 bases, the J end lost 1 base, and 15 bases lay between the germline ends. The germline V gene encodes CDR1 MDHEN and CDR2 SYDVKM.

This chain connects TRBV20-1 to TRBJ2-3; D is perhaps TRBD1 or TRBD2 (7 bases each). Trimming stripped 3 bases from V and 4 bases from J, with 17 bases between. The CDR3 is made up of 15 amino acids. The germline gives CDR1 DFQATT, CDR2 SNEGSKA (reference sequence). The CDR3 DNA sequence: TGCAGTGCTAGTTGGGCCAGGGGGGGAGCAGATACGCAGTATTTT. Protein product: CSASWARGGADTQYF.

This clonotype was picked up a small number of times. The CDR3 region has the DNA TGTGCCAGCAGTCCCCGTCAGGGACAGTTAAACACTGAAGCTTTCTTT. This sequence encodes CASSPRQGQLNTEAFF. The chain recombines TRBV12-3 or TRBV12-4 with TRBJ1-1, with TRBD1 identical over 7 bases. Trimming took 5 bases from V and 2 from J; bases not matched to a gene: 11. The CDR3 has 16 amino acids.

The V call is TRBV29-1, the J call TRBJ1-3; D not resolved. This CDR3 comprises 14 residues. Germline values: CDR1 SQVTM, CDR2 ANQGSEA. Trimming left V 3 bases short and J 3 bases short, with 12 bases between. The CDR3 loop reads CSVEPRVGGNTIYF. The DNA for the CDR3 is TGCAGCGTTGAGCCCCGGGTCGGTGGAAACACCATATATTTT.

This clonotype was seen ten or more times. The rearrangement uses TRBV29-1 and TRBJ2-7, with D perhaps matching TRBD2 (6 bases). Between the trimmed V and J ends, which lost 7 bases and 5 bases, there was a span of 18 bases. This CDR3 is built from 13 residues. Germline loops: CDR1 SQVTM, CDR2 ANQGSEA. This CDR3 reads CSGAVSGMDEQYF. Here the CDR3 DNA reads TGCAGCGGGGCAGTTAGCGGCATGGACGAGCAGTACTTC.

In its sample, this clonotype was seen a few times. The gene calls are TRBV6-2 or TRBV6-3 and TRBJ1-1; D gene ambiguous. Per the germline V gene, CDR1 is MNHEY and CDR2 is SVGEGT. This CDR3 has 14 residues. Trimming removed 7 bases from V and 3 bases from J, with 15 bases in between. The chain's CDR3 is CASTFDPGYTEAFF. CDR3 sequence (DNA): TGTGCCAGCACCTTCGACCCGGGGTACACTGAAGCTTTCTTT.

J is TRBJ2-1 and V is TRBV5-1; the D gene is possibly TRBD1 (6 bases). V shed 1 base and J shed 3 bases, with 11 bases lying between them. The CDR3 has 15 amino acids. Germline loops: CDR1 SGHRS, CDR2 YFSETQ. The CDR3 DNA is TGCGCCAGCAGCTTGACCGGGACAAACTACAATGAGCAGTTCTTC. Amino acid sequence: CASSLTGTNYNEQFF. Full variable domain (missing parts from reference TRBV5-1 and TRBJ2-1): KAGVTQTPRYLIKTRGQQVTLSCSPISGHRSVSWYQQTPGQGLQFLFEYFSETQRNKGNFPGRFSGRQFSNSRSEMNVSTLELGDSALYLCASSLTGTNYNEQFFGPGTRLTVL.

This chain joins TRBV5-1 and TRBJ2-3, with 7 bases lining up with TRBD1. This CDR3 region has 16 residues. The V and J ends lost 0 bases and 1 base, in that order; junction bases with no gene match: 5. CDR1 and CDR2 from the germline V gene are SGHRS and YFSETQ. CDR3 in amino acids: CASSLARGQGTDTQYF. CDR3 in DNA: TGCGCCAGCAGCTTGGCGCGAGGACAGGGCACAGATACGCAGTATTTT.

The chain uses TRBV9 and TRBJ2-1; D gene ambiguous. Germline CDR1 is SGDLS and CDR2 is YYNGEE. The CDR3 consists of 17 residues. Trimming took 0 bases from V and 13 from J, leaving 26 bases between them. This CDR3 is CASSVAPASAQYSTQFF. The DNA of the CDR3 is TGTGCCAGCAGCGTAGCCCCGGCCTCCGCGCAATACTCAACTCAGTTCTTC.

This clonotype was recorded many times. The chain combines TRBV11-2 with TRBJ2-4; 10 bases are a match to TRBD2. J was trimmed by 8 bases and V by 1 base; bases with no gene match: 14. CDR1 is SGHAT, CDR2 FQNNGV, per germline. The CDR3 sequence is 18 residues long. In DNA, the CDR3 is TGTGCCAGCAGCTTAGTGGGTGGGGCTAGCGGGAGTCGGGACATTCAGTACTTC. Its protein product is CASSLVGGASGSRDIQYF.

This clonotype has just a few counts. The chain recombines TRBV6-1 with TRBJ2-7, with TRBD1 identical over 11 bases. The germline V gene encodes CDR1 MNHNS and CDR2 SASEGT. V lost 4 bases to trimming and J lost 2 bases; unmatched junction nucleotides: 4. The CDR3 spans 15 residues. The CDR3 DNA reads TGTGCCAGCAGTGCTCCGGGACAGGGGGCCTACGAGCAGTACTTC. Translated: CASSAPGQGAYEQYF.

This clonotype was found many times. The CDR3 sequence is CASSPGGNTIYF. CDR3 sequence (DNA): TGTGCCAGCAGCCCTGGGGGAAACACCATATATTTT. This chain connects TRBV12-3 or TRBV12-4 to TRBJ1-3, with no clear D. This CDR3 is 12 amino acids long. Trimming took off 6 bases at V and 4 bases at J, with 7 bases between the two ends.